What follows is one T cell receptor (beta chain) and its context. In germline, CDR1 is SGHTA, CDR2 FQGNSA. The CDR3 is 17 amino acids. Deletions cut 5 bases from V and 4 bases from J, with 18 bases between. Authors' analysis steps: The authors estimated nucleated cell counts from reference gene primer amplification. Assay used: immunoSEQ multiplex PCR; TCRdb lists only in-frame clones, some missing. The D gene and trimming were derived from the DNA, and the V and J assignments and clone size from that table. The sample holds 65,000 to 90,000 clones; roughly 76% are singletons and the top ten take about a sixth. These data are taken from a study of blood T cell repertoires in COVID-19. Across the whole study: The United States, Italy and Spain provided the acute and convalescent COVID-19 samples.

The sequencing sample was made of peripheral blood. The V gene is TRBV7-2, the J gene TRBJ1-6; D unclear. This receptor was identified in a man aged 65 to 79 with active or convalescent COVID-19. The CDR3 coding sequence is TGTGCCAGCAGCGCCGACACCTACCGCGAATATAATTCACCCCTCCACTTT. Protein sequence: CASSADTYREYNSPLHF.